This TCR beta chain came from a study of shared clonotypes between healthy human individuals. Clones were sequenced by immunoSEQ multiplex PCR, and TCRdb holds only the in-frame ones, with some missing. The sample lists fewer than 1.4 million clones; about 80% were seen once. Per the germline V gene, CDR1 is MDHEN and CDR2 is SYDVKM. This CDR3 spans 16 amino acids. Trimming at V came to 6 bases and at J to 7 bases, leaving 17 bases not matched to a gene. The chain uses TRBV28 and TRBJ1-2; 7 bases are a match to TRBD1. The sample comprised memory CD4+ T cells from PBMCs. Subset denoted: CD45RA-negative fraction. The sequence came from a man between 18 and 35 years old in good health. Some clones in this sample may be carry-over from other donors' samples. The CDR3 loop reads CASSQGGAAGRGGYTF. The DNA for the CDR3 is TGTGCCAGCAGCCAGGGGGGGGCAGCGGGCAGGGGTGGCTACACCTTC.